The clone carrying this T cell receptor (beta chain) appeared a single time. The antigen is not known. CD4+ cells underwent separation, giving CD45RA+ naive and CD45RA-negative memory subsets. This sample is drawn from a study of shared clonotypes between healthy human individuals. Study summary: Three plates were used per donor for CD4 naive, three for CD4 memory, two for CD8 naive and one for CD8 memory. General observations from the study: Expectations were that clonotype sharing among donors would be affected by sequencing depth.

The DNA input per sorted-subset replicate PCR was 150 to 200 ng, corresponding to some 33,000 T cell genomes. The data were produced by immunoSEQ multiplex PCR, yet TCRdb's version contains in-frame clones alone and is incomplete. This sample carries around 200,000 clones, roughly 93% of them seen once, and the ten largest clones take around 0.067%. CDR1 is SGHRS, CDR2 YFSETQ, per germline. Trimming removed 1 base at V and 1 base at J, with 6 bases between. The CDR3 loop spans 15 amino acids. This rearrangement joins TRBV5-1 to TRBJ2-6, with D unresolved. Input material: naive CD4+ T cells sorted from blood. Subset reported: CD45RA+ positively selected. This clonotype was sampled from a woman in her 30s in good health. The CDR3 DNA reads as TGCGCCAGCAGCTTGAAGCGTTCTGGGGCCAACGTCCTGACTTTC. Translated, it gives CASSLKRSGANVLTF.